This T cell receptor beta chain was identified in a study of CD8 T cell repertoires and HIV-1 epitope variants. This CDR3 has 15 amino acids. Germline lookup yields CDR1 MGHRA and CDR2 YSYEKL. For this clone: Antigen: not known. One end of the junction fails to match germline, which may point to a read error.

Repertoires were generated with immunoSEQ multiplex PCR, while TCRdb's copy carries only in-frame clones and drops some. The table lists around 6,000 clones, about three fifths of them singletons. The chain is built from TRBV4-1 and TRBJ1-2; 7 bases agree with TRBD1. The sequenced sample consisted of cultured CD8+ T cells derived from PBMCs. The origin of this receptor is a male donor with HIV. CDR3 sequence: CASSLGDSGRGGYTF. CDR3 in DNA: TGTGCCAGCAGCCTAGGGGACAGCGGGAGGGGTGGCTACACCTTC.